These 18 T cell receptor beta chains originate from one sample sequenced in a study of T-cell reconstitution after alpha-beta-depleted transplantation in children. Preparation of the TCRbeta library involved a method that used unique molecular identifiers. TCRdb re-analysed the PCR reads in MiXCR, keeping a single row per CDR3 protein. The table shows 190,000 or so distinct CDR3 sequences, with roughly 6.3% occurring only once. The sequencing used PBMCs, collected before TCRalphabeta/CD19-depleted stem cell transplant. The receptors stem from a girl less than two years old with combined immunodeficiency, due to receive a stem cell transplant.

This clonotype was recorded at least ten times. The chain combines TRBV20-1 with TRBJ1-1; D not resolved. Germline V gene lookup returns CDR1 DFQATT and CDR2 SNEGSKA (reference sequence). The CDR3 sequence is 13 residues long. V was pared by 1 base and J by 4 bases, with 10 bases between. CDR3 in DNA: TGCAGTGCTAGAGTGGGCCGAACCACTGAAGCTTTCTTT. This gives the protein CSARVGRTTEAFF.

This clonotype appeared many times. This chain uses TRBV6-2 or TRBV6-3 with TRBJ1-2, with D unresolved. CDR3 size: 15 residues. Trimming stripped 0 bases from V and 1 base from J, with 9 bases between. Germline-derived CDR1 and CDR2 are MNHEY and SVGEGT. The DNA of the CDR3 is TGTGCCAGCAGTTACTCAGTACAGTTTAACTATGGCTACACCTTC. This codes for CASSYSVQFNYGYTF.

This clonotype was seen repeatedly, ten times or more. This chain joins TRBV27 and TRBJ2-1, with a weak D call TRBD2 (5 bases). This CDR3 is 12 amino acids long. V was pared by 9 bases and J by 8 bases, with 14 bases between. CDR1 and CDR2 from the germline V gene are MNHEY and SMNVEV (reference sequence). The CDR3 region has the DNA TGTGCCAGTCAACGAGGGCTCGATGAGCAGTTCTTC. Amino acids: CASQRGLDEQFF.

Ten or more counts support this clonotype. The chain employs TRBV20-1 and TRBJ2-1; possible D gene TRBD1, 6 bases. Germline V gene data show CDR1 as DFQATT and CDR2 as SNEGSKA (reference sequence). The V gene lost 5 bases and the J gene lost 7 bases, with 21 bases spanning the gap. The CDR3 runs to 15 residues. The CDR3 bases are TGCAGTGCTTCACAGGGAGAGGAGGTAGGGAATGAGCAGTTCTTC. Translating it yields CSASQGEEVGNEQFF.

This sequence joins TRBV9 and TRBJ2-7; 11 bases fit TRBD2. Losses at the gene ends were 3 bases for V and 7 bases for J; bases not matched to a gene: 6. This CDR3 region has 14 residues. The germline gives CDR1 SGDLS, CDR2 YYNGEE. CDR3 loop: CASSDTSGGGEQYF. CDR3 DNA: TGTGCCAGCAGCGATACTAGCGGGGGTGGTGAGCAGTACTTC.

This clonotype was observed many times. The V and J genes are TRBV7-6 and TRBJ1-6, with D hard to call. The CDR3 has 16 residues. The germline CDR1 and CDR2 sequences are SGHVS and FNYEAQ. Between the trimmed V and J ends, which lost 2 bases and 5 bases, there was a span of 13 bases. CDR3 sequence reads: CASSLRASRNNSPLHF. CDR3 DNA sequence: TGTGCCAGCAGCTTAAGGGCCTCGAGAAATAATTCACCCCTCCACTTT.

This clonotype was found a few times. This chain uses TRBV20-1 with TRBJ1-6; TRBD1 matches 9 bases. This CDR3 has 13 amino acids. Losses at the gene ends were 7 bases for V and 8 bases for J; bases not matched to a gene: 6. Germline V CDR1 and CDR2: DFQATT, SNEGSKA (reference sequence). The CDR3 DNA sequence: TGCAGTGGAGGGACAGGGATCTATTCACCCCTCCACTTT. Protein: CSGGTGIYSPLHF.

In this sample, this clonotype turned up many times. The gene calls are TRBV27 and TRBJ2-3; possibly TRBD2 for D (5 bases). V gave up 7 bases and J gave up 6 bases, with 20 bases separating them. Germline CDR1 MNHEY, CDR2 SMNVEV (reference sequence). The CDR3 length is 15 residues. The CDR3 coding sequence is TGTGCCAGCATCCAAGGCCGGGGTGGTGATGATACGCAGTATTTT. It specifies CASIQGRGGDDTQYF.

The gene calls are TRBV20-1 and TRBJ2-1; 15 bases align to TRBD2. Germline CDR1 is DFQATT and CDR2 is SNEGSKA (reference sequence). This CDR3 region has 16 residues. CDR3 protein: CTCGTSGRPTLNEQFF. In DNA, the CDR3 is TGCACCTGCGGGACTAGCGGGAGGCCGACTCTCAATGAGCAGTTCTTC.

There are many counts of this clonotype. The chain combines TRBV12-3 or TRBV12-4 with TRBJ1-3; D perhaps matches TRBD1 (5 bases). The CDR3 covers 11 residues. V was shortened by 6 bases and J by 10 bases, with 10 bases between the two germline ends. CDR3 nucleotide sequence: TGTGCCAGCAGCCTAGGGGAAACCATATATTTT. Translated: CASSLGETIYF.

This clonotype was seen ten or more times. This chain links TRBV27 with TRBJ2-3; tentative D call: TRBD2 (5 bases). CDR1 and CDR2 (germline): MNHEY, SMNVEV (reference sequence). The CDR3 sequence is 15 residues long. Trimming removed 7 bases from V and 2 bases from J, with 16 bases in between. The CDR3 sequence is CASNLRAGFTDTQYF. CDR3 bases: TGTGCCAGCAATCTTCGGGCGGGCTTCACAGATACGCAGTATTTT.

The chain carries TRBV6-5 and TRBJ1-2, with D unresolved. The CDR3 is 15 residues long. V was pared by 2 bases and J by 1 base, with 11 bases between. The V gene's germline CDR1 is MNHEY and CDR2 SVGAGI. CDR3 amino acids: CASSYGVEVNYGYTF. The CDR3 region has the DNA TGTGCCAGCAGTTACGGGGTTGAGGTTAACTATGGCTACACCTTC.

This clonotype showed up many times. V and J are TRBV7-9 and TRBJ2-7, with 10 nucleotides matching TRBD2. With V trimmed by 6 bases and J by 9 bases, 5 bases remained unmatched. The CDR3 runs 12 residues. The germline V gene has CDR1 SEHNR and CDR2 FQNEAQ (reference sequence). CDR3 amino acids: CASSLAGEGQYF. The CDR3 coding sequence is TGTGCCAGCAGTCTAGCGGGAGAGGGGCAGTACTTC.

This clonotype was recorded many times. This chain links TRBV25-1 with TRBJ2-7; D is uncertain. Trimming cost V 4 bases and J 0 bases, with 13 bases left between them. Germline lookup yields CDR1 MGHDK and CDR2 SYGVNS. The CDR3 is 15 residues long. The CDR3 DNA is TGTGCCAGCAGTGCGTTGGGCAGGAGCTCCTACGAGCAGTACTTC. It encodes CASSALGRSSYEQYF.

The sample holds many counts of this clonotype. The rearrangement links TRBV20-1 to TRBJ2-7; 8 nucleotides match TRBD2. V lost 0 bases, J lost 2 bases, and 3 bases stayed unmatched. This CDR3 contains 14 residues. The germline V gene has CDR1 DFQATT and CDR2 SNEGSKA (reference sequence). The chain's CDR3 is CSARDSGDTYEQYF. In DNA, the CDR3 is TGCAGTGCTAGAGATAGCGGGGATACCTACGAGCAGTACTTC.

This clonotype was observed at least ten times. CDR3 residues: CASSHEEEVTSGGVTQYF. CDR3 DNA sequence: TGTGCCAGCAGCCATGAGGAAGAGGTGACTAGCGGGGGGGTGACCCAGTACTTC. V gene TRBV3-1 combines with J gene TRBJ2-5, with 14 bases aligning to TRBD2. Germline CDR1 is LGHDT and CDR2 is YNNKEL (reference sequence). The CDR3 extends over 18 amino acids. Trimming cost V 3 bases and J 7 bases; bases outside gene matches: 13.

The sample holds many counts of this clonotype. The V and J genes are TRBV28 and TRBJ2-1, with unresolved D. The germline V gene has CDR1 MDHEN and CDR2 SYDVKM. V lost 3 bases and J 4 bases, leaving 16 bases between the germline ends. CDR3 size: 16 residues. Here the CDR3 reads CASSFVLYPQYNEQFF. CDR3 nucleotides: TGTGCCAGCAGTTTTGTCCTATACCCCCAATACAATGAGCAGTTCTTC.

This clonotype was detected many times. The rearrangement links TRBV10-3 to TRBJ2-5, with D tentatively TRBD2 (5 bases). In germline, CDR1 is ENHRY, CDR2 SYGVKD. This CDR3 region has 16 residues. V lost 4 bases and J lost 4, with 19 bases in between. CDR3 in amino acids: CAISVRLGMGRETQYF. CDR3 bases: TGTGCCATCAGTGTGAGGCTGGGGATGGGGAGAGAGACCCAGTACTTC.